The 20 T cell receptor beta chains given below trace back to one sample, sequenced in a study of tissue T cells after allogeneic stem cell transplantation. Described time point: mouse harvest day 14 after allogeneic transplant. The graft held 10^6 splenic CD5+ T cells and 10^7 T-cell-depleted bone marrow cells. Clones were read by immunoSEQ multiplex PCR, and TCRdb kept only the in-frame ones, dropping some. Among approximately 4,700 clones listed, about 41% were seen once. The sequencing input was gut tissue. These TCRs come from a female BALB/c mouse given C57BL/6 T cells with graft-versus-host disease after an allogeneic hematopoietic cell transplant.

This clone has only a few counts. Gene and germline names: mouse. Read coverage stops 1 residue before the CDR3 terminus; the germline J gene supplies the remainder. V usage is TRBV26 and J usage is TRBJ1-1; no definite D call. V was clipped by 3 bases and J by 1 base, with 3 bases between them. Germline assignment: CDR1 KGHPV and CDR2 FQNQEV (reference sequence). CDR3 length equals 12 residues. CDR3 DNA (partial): TGTGCCAGCAGTCTTGGGAACACAGAAGTCTTC. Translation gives CASSLGNTEVF. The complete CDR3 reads CASSLGNTEVFF.

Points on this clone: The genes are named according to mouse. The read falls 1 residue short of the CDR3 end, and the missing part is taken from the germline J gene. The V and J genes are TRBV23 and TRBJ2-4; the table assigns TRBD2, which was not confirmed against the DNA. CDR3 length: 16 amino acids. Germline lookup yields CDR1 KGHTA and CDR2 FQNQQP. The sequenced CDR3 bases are TGCTCCAGCAGTCAATCCTGGGGGCGGAGTCAAAACACCTTGTAC. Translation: CSSSQSWGRSQNTLY. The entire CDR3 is CSSSQSWGRSQNTLYF.

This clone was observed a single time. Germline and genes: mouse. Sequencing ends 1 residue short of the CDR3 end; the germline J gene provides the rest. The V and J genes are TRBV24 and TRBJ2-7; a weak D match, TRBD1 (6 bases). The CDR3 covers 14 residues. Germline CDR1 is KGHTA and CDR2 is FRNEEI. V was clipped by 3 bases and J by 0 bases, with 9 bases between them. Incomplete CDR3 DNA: TGTGCCAGCAGTCTCGACAGGAGCTCCTATGAACAGTAC. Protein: CASSLDRSSYEQY. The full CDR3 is CASSLDRSSYEQYF.

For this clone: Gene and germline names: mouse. The CDR3 loop is CASSLALGVEQYF. Partial CDR3 DNA: TGTGCCAGCAGTTTAGCGCTGGGGGTTGAACAGTAC. The V and J genes are TRBV15 and TRBJ2-7; 7 nucleotides line up with TRBD2. The CDR3 extends 1 residue past the end of the read, so its final part is completed from the germline J gene. V lost 0 bases to trimming and J lost 6 bases; unmatched junction nucleotides: 2. Per germline, CDR1 SGHND and CDR2 FRSKSL. The CDR3 has 13 amino acids.

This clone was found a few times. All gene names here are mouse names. The CDR3 DNA, read in part, is TGTGCCAGCAGTCTGCGACAACCAAACACAGAAGTCTTC. This codes for CASSLRQPNTEVF. The entire CDR3 sequence reads CASSLRQPNTEVFF. The J gene is TRBJ1-1, the V gene TRBV26; no clear D gene. The CDR3 end is not reached by the read, which stops 1 residue before it; the germline J gene fills it in. The V gene's germline CDR1 is KGHPV and CDR2 FQNQEV (reference sequence). CDR3 length equals 14 residues. The V gene lost 2 bases and the J gene lost 0 bases, with 7 bases spanning the gap. Drawing the rest from reference TRBV26 and TRBJ1-1, the complete variable domain is NSKVIQTPRYLVKGQGQKAKMRCIPEKGHPVVFWYQQNKNNEFKFLINFQNQEVLQQIDMTEKRFSAECPSNSPCSLEIQSSEAGDSALYLCASSLRQPNTEVFFGKGTRLTVV.

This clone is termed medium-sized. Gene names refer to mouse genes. The CDR3 is CASMGALEQYF. The part of the CDR3 DNA that was read is TGTGCCAGCATGGGGGCGCTTGAACAGTAC. This chain uses TRBV13-3 with TRBJ2-7, with D tentatively TRBD1 or TRBD2 (6 bases each). The observed sequence ends 1 residue before the CDR3 terminus, with the missing tail filled in from the germline J gene. Per germline, CDR1 NNHDY and CDR2 SYVADS. The CDR3 spans 11 residues. V was cut by 6 bases and J by 6 bases, with 10 bases left in between.

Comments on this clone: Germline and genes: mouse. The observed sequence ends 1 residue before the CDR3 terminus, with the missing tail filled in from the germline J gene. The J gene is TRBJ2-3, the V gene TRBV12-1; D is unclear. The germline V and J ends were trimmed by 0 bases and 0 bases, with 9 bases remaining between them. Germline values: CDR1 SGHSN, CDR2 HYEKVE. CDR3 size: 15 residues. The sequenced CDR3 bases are TGTGCCAGCTCTCTCTCTCAGTCTAGTGCAGAAACGCTGTAT. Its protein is CASSLSQSSAETLY. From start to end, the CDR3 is CASSLSQSSAETLYF.

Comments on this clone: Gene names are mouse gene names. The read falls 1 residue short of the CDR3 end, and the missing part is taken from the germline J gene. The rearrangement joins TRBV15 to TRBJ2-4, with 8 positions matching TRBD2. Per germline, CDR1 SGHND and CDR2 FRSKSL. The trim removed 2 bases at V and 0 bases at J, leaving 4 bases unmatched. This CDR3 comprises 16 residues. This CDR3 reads CASSLLGGSSQNTLYF. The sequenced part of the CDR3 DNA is TGTGCCAGCAGTTTACTGGGGGGCTCTAGTCAAAACACCTTGTAC.

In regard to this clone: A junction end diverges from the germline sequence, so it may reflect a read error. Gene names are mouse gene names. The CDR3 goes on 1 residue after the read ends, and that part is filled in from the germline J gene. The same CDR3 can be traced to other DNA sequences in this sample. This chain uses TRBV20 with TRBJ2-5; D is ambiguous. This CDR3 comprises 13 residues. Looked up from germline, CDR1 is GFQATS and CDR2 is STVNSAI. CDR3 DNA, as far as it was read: TGCGGTGCTAGGGCACATAACCAAGACACCCAGTAC. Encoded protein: CGARAHNQDTQY. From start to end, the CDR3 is CGARAHNQDTQYF.

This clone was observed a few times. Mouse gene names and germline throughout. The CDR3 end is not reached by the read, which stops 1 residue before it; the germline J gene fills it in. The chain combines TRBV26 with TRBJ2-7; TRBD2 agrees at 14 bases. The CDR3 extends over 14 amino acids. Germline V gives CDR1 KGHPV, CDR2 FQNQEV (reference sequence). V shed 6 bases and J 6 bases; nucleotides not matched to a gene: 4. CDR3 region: CASRRDWGGVEQYF. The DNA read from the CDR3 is TGTGCCAGCAGACGGGACTGGGGGGGCGTTGAACAGTAC.

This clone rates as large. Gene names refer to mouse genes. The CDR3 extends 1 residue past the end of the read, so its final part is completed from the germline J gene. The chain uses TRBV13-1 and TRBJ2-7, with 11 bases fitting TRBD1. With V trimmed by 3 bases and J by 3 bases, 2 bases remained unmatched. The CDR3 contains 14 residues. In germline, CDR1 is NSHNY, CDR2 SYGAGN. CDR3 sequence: CASSGGTGGYEQYF. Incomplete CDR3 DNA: TGTGCCAGCAGTGGAGGGACAGGGGGCTATGAACAGTAC.

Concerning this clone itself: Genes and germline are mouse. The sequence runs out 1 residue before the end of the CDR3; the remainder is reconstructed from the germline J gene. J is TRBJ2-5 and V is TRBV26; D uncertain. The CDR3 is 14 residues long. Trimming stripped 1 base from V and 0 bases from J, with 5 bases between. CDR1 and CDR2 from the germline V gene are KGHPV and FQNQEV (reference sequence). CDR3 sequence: CASSLWGNQDTQYF. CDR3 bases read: TGTGCCAGCAGTCTGTGGGGTAACCAAGACACCCAGTAC.

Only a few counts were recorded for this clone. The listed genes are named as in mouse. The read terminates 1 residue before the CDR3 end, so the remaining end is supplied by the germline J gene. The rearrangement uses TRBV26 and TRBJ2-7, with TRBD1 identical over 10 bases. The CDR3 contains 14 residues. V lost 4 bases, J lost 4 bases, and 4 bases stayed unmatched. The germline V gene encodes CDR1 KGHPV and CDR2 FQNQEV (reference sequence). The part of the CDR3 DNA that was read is TGTGCCAGCAGTCCCCGGGACAGGGGTTATGAACAGTAC. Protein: CASSPRDRGYEQY. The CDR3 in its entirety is CASSPRDRGYEQYF.

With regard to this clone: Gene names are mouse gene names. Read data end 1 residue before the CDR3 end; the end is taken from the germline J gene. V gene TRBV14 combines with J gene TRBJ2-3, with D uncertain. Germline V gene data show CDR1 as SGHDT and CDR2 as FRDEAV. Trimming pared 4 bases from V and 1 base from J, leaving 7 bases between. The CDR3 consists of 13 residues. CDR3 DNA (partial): TGTGCCAGCAGTCCCCGGGGTGCAGAAACGCTGTAT. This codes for CASSPRGAETLY. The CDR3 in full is CASSPRGAETLYF.

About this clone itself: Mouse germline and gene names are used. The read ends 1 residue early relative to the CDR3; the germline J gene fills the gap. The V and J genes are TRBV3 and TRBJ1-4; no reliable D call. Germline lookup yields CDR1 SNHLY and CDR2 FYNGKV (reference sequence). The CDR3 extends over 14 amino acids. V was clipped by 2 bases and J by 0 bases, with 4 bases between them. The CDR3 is CASSLRISNERLFF. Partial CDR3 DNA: TGTGCCAGCAGCTTAAGGATTTCCAACGAAAGATTATTT.

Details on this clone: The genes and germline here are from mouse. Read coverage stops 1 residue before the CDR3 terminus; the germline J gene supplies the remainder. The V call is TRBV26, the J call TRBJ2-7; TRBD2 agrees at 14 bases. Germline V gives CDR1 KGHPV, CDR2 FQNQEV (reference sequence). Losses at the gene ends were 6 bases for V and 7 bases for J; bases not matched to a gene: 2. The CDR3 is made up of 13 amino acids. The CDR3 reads CASRWDWGGEQYF. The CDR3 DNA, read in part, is TGTGCCAGCAGATGGGACTGGGGGGGCGAACAGTAC. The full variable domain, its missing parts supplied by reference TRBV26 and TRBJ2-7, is NSKVIQTPRYLVKGQGQKAKMRCIPEKGHPVVFWYQQNKNNEFKFLINFQNQEVLQQIDMTEKRFSAECPSNSPCSLEIQSSEAGDSALYLCASRWDWGGEQYFGPGTRLTVL.

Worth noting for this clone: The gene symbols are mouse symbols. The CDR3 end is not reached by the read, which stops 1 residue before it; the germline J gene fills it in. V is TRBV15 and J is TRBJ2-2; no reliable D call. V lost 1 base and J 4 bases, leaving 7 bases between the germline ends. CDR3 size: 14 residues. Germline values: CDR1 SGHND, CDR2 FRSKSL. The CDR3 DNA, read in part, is TGTGCCAGCAGTTTAGTCGACGGCACCGGGCAGCTCTAC. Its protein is CASSLVDGTGQLY. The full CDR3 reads CASSLVDGTGQLYF.

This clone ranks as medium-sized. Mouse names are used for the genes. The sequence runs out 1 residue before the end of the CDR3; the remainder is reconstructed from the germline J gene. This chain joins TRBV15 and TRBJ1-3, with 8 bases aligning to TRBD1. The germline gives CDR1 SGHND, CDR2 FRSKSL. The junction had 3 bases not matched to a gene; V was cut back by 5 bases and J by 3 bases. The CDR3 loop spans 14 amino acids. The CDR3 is CASSPGQGGNTLYF. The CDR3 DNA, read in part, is TGTGCCAGCAGTCCTGGACAGGGTGGAAATACGCTCTAT. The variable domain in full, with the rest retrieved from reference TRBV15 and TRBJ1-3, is DAGVTQTPRHEVAEKGQTIILKCEPVSGHNDLFWYRQTKIQGLELLSYFRSKSLMEDGGAFKDRFKAEMLNSSFSTLKIQPTEPKDSAVYLCASSPGQGGNTLYFGEGSRLIVV.

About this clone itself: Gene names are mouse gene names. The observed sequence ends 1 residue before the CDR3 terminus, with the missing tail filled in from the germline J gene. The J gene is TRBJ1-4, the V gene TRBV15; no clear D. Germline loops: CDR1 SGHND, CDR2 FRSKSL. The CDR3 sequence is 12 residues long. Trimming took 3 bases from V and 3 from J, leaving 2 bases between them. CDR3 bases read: TGTGCCAGCAGTTTCCCCAACGAAAGATTATTT. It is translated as CASSFPNERLF. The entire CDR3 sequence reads CASSFPNERLFF.

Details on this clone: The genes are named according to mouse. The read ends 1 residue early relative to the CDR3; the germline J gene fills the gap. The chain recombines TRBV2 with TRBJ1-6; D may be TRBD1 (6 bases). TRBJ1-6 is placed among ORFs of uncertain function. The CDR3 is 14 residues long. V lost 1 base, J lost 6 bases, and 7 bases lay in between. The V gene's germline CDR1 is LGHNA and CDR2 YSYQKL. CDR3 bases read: TGTGCCAGCAGCCAAGCACAGGGTAATTCGCCCCTCTAC. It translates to CASSQAQGNSPLY. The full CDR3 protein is CASSQAQGNSPLYF.